These 9 T cell receptor beta chains originate from one sample sequenced in a study of CD8 T cells in Susac syndrome. Random hexamers were used to reverse transcribe the RNA input (about 0.5 to 1 ug). TCRdb fed the immunoSEQ multiplex PCR reads into MiXCR, producing one record per CDR3 protein. The sample holds about 66,000 distinct CDR3 sequences, about 94% seen once. The sequencing sample was made of CD8+ T cells from PBMCs. The receptors derive from a human donor with multiple sclerosis.

V gene TRBV27 combines with J gene TRBJ2-7, with 9 bases that match TRBD1. Germline V gene data show CDR1 as MNHEY and CDR2 as SMNVEV (reference sequence). CDR3 length equals 15 residues. Trimming took 5 bases from V and 1 from J; bases not matched to a gene: 6. DNA for the CDR3: TGTGCCAGCAGTGTGGCCGGGACAGGGTCCTACGAGCAGTACTTC. Translation: CASSVAGTGSYEQYF.

The V call is TRBV23-1, the J call TRBJ2-6; maybe TRBD1 (5 bases). TRBV23-1 is designated an ORF whose function remains uncertain. This CDR3 contains 18 residues. V lost 0 bases and J 1 base, leaving 13 bases between the germline ends. DNA for the CDR3: TGCGCCAGCAGTCAATCTTACAGGCGGCTATCTGGGGCCAACGTCCTGACTTTC. Translating gives CASSQSYRRLSGANVLTF.

This clonotype was seen once. This chain links TRBV5-1 with TRBJ2-7; possibly TRBD2 for D (5 bases). The CDR3 runs to 14 residues. V lost 3 bases and J lost 2, with 12 bases in between. Germline-derived CDR1 and CDR2 are SGHRS and YFSETQ. This chain's CDR3 is CASSYRGYPYEQYF. The CDR3 nucleotides read TGCGCCAGCAGCTACCGGGGTTACCCCTACGAGCAGTACTTC.

This chain joins TRBV12-3 or TRBV12-4 and TRBJ2-1, with a possible D match to TRBD2 (5 bases). This CDR3 spans 12 amino acids. Trimming removed 6 bases at V and 2 bases at J, with 5 bases between. In DNA, the CDR3 is TGTGCCAGCAGGACTACCTACAATGAGCAGTTCTTC. Translated: CASRTTYNEQFF.

V and J are TRBV4-3 and TRBJ2-3, with D possibly matching TRBD1 (5 bases). The germline V and J ends were trimmed by 3 bases and 6 bases, with 16 bases remaining between them. Germline V CDR1 and CDR2: LGHNA, YSLEER. This CDR3 comprises 15 residues. The CDR3: CASSQRDRQGDTQYF. As DNA, the CDR3 is TGCGCCAGCAGCCAGCGAGACAGACAAGGGGATACGCAGTATTTT.

The chain combines TRBV7-9 with TRBJ2-2; TRBD1 might be the D (6 bases). The CDR3 sequence is 16 residues long. V dropped 3 bases and J dropped 7 bases, with 18 bases sitting between them. Germline CDR1 is SEHNR and CDR2 is FQNEAQ (reference sequence). The CDR3 protein is CASSFNQGMRIGELFF. The CDR3 bases are TGTGCCAGCAGCTTTAATCAGGGGATGAGAATCGGGGAGCTGTTTTTT.

This clonotype was counted once. V usage is TRBV20-1 and J usage is TRBJ2-1; 14 bases fit TRBD2. V shed 8 bases, J shed 3 bases, and the junction held 9 bases outside the gene matches. The CDR3 runs to 16 residues. Germline CDR1 and CDR2: DFQATT and SNEGSKA (reference sequence). The CDR3 DNA reads as TGCAGTTCACCGACTAGCGGGAGGGCCGTCTACAATGAGCAGTTCTTC. This gives the protein CSSPTSGRAVYNEQFF.

This sequence joins TRBV6-2 or TRBV6-3 and TRBJ1-5; 10 positions match TRBD1. Germline loops: CDR1 MNHEY, CDR2 SVGEGT. This CDR3 contains 18 residues. V was clipped by 2 bases and J by 3 bases; unmatched bases: 10. Written as DNA, the CDR3 is TGTGCCAGCAGTTACGACCCGGGGACAGGGGCGTACAATCAGCCCCAGCATTTT. Translating it yields CASSYDPGTGAYNQPQHF.

This rearrangement joins TRBV27 to TRBJ2-7; D call uncertain. V lost 8 bases and J lost 1, with 18 bases in between. CDR3 length equals 15 residues. The V gene's germline CDR1 is MNHEY and CDR2 SMNVEV (reference sequence). The CDR3 loop reads CASWGRGRVSYEQYF. The CDR3 coding sequence is TGTGCCAGCTGGGGTCGAGGACGGGTATCCTACGAGCAGTACTTC.